The 9 T cell receptor beta chains listed next were all sequenced from one sample in a study of CD8 T cells in ankylosing spondylitis (dated by TCRdb to between 2016 and 2019). The library was built by means of 5' RACE. Sequencing took place on an Illumina HiSeq 2500. TCRdb's own reprocessing of the public reads used fastp at Q25 and MiXCR and kept productive beta chains. Every CDR3 protein is listed once, alongside the most common genes and DNA of its rows. The table for this sample lists about 800,000 distinct CDR3 sequences; 12% of them were counted only once. The ten largest make up about 0.5% of the sample. Antigens for these TCRs are unknown. General conclusions and limits of the study: Blood from ankylosing spondylitis patients appeared to be characterized by a TCR beta motif composed of eight highly homologous amino acid variants.

Input material: blood, either unsorted or a sorted T cell fraction (not recorded which). The receptors stem from a male donor with ankylosing spondylitis.

The chain joins TRBV20-1 to TRBJ2-4; TRBD2 agrees at 7 bases. This CDR3 is 14 amino acids long. Per germline, CDR1 DFQATT and CDR2 SNEGSKA (reference sequence). After removal of 7 bases from V and 10 bases from J, the junction contained 16 bases not matched to a gene. The CDR3 bases are TGCAGTGGGTCAGATTTCCGGGGGGTACGGATTCAGTACTTC. The encoded protein is CSGSDFRGVRIQYF.

The V and J genes are TRBV7-2 and TRBJ2-1; D ambiguous. Deletions cut 3 bases from V and 9 bases from J, with 12 bases between. Germline CDR1 reads SGHTA; CDR2 reads FQGNSA. The CDR3 contains 13 residues. The CDR3 DNA is TGTGCCAGCAGCTTTAGGAGATGGTCTGAGCAGTTCTTC. This gives the protein CASSFRRWSEQFF.

This clonotype was detected ten times or more. V gene TRBV7-6 combines with J gene TRBJ1-2, with 8 positions matching TRBD1. The germline gives CDR1 SGHVS, CDR2 FNYEAQ. The CDR3 spans 14 residues. V gave up 5 bases and J gave up 7 bases; unmatched junction bases: 9. The CDR3 DNA sequence: TGTGCCAGCAGCATTCAGGGGGCGTCAGGTGGCTACACCTTC. It specifies CASSIQGASGGYTF.

This chain links TRBV19 with TRBJ1-1; TRBD1 agrees at 10 bases. V was pared by 5 bases and J by 0 bases, with 3 bases of the junction left unmatched. Germline CDR1 and CDR2: LNHDA and SQIVND (reference sequence). The CDR3 contains 15 residues. The CDR3 loop reads CASSDRGRLNTEAFF. CDR3 coding DNA: TGTGCCAGTAGTGACAGGGGGCGGCTGAACACTGAAGCTTTCTTT.

CDR3 DNA sequence: TGTGCCATCAGTGAGGTGCGGGAGGTAGGCGAGCAGTACTTC. Translation gives CAISEVREVGEQYF. The rearrangement uses TRBV10-3 and TRBJ2-7; the match to TRBD2 covers 8 bases. The CDR3 spans 14 residues. V trimming: 2 bases; J trimming: 6 bases; junction bases outside the gene matches: 6. Germline CDR1 and CDR2: ENHRY and SYGVKD.

This chain uses TRBV29-1 with TRBJ1-2, with 8 bases lining up with TRBD1. This CDR3 contains 13 residues. Per germline, CDR1 SQVTM and CDR2 ANQGSEA. Germline trimming cut 7 bases from V and 2 bases from J; bases unmatched to any gene: 6. For the CDR3, the DNA is TGCAGCGCCGCCGGACAGGGCAACTATGGCTACACCTTC. It yields the protein CSAAGQGNYGYTF.

The genes are TRBV20-1 and TRBJ1-1; D perhaps matches TRBD1 (6 bases). V lost 3 bases and J lost 11, with 16 bases in between. From germline, CDR1 is DFQATT and CDR2 SNEGSKA (reference sequence). CDR3 length: 12 amino acids. CDR3 DNA: TGCAGTGCTAGGTCCGGGGGCACCTGGGCTTTCTTT. Its translation: CSARSGGTWAFF.

The V gene is TRBV6-1, the J gene TRBJ1-2; D might be TRBD1 (6 bases). Per germline, CDR1 MNHNS and CDR2 SASEGT. The V end was cut by 2 bases, the J end by 4 bases, with 11 bases between. This CDR3 contains 14 residues. The CDR3 DNA reads as TGTGCCAGCAGTGAAAGGGGGACTGGCTATGGCTACACCTTC. Residues: CASSERGTGYGYTF.

This chain uses TRBV4-3 with TRBJ2-3, with D unresolved. The CDR3 has 15 amino acids. The germline V gene has CDR1 LGHNA and CDR2 YSLEER. V gave up 3 bases and J gave up 0 bases, with 10 bases separating them. The CDR3: CASSQELTSTDTQYF. CDR3 sequence (DNA): TGCGCCAGCAGCCAGGAACTAACGAGCACAGATACGCAGTATTTT.